The 21 T cell receptor beta chains below all came from one sample that was sequenced in a study of low-dose radiotherapy and immunotherapy resistance in tumors. Priming of first-strand cDNA relied on TRAV- and TRBV-specific primers (covering alpha and beta chains). It was with a constant-region primer and a V-primer adapter that TCRs were amplified over around 19 PCR cycles. Via MiXCR, TCRdb re-called the reads, giving one row per CDR3 protein. The data hold roughly 7,000 distinct CDR3 sequences, with approximately 53% observed a single time. The receptors here all came from a human donor with advanced metastatic prostate, ovarian, gallbladder or colorectal cancer (not recorded which). This table probably holds off-target reads from a library built for another chain.

This sequence joins TRBV20-1 and TRBJ2-3; D not certain. The CDR3 has 12 amino acids. Trimming removed 4 bases from V and 2 bases from J, with 7 bases in between. The germline CDR1 and CDR2 sequences are DFQATT and SNEGSKA (reference sequence). This CDR3 reads CSAIPLTDTQYF. The CDR3 nucleotides are TGCAGTGCTATTCCGCTCACAGATACGCAGTATTTT.

The genes are TRBV5-1 and TRBJ2-1, with D possibly matching TRBD2 (6 bases). Germline CDR1 SGHRS, CDR2 YFSETQ. V was shortened by 0 bases and J by 4 bases, with 11 bases between the two germline ends. The length of the CDR3 is 15 residues. The CDR3 region has the DNA TGCGCCAGCAGCTTGGGTAGCGGAGAGTACAATGAGCAGTTCTTC. Amino acid sequence: CASSLGSGEYNEQFF.

The rearrangement links TRBV12-3 or TRBV12-4 to TRBJ1-5; D gene uncertain. The CDR3 consists of 14 residues. The ends were cut back, 3 bases at V and 6 bases at J, with 12 bases in the middle. This CDR3 reads CASSFMGSGQPQHF. The CDR3 DNA reads TGTGCCAGCAGTTTTATGGGGTCGGGTCAGCCCCAGCATTTT.

The chain is built from TRBV9 and TRBJ1-1; tentatively, D is TRBD1 (5 bases). Germline CDR1 reads SGDLS; CDR2 reads YYNGEE. The V and J ends lost 4 bases and 0 bases respectively, with 13 bases between them. CDR3 length equals 15 residues. The CDR3 DNA sequence: TGTGCCAGCAGCCCCCGGTGGGGCTTGAACACTGAAGCTTTCTTT. It encodes CASSPRWGLNTEAFF.

The V gene is TRBV20-1, the J gene TRBJ2-1; no definite D call. The V gene's germline CDR1 is DFQATT and CDR2 SNEGSKA (reference sequence). The CDR3 totals 14 residues. V was clipped by 3 bases and J by 7 bases, with 16 bases between them. The CDR3 bases are TGCAGTGCTAGTCAGACGTCCTTTAATAATGAGCAGTTCTTC. Its translation is CSASQTSFNNEQFF.

J is TRBJ1-2 and V is TRBV11-2; 9 positions match TRBD1. The CDR3 has 13 residues. Germline CDR1 SGHAT, CDR2 FQNNGV. J was trimmed by 5 bases and V by 5 bases; bases with no gene match: 3. Here the CDR3 reads CASSKGQGYGYTF. The CDR3 DNA is TGTGCCAGCAGCAAAGGACAGGGGTATGGCTACACCTTC.

The V call is TRBV27, the J call TRBJ2-1; 7 nucleotides align to TRBD2. The V gene end was trimmed by 4 bases and the J gene end by 0 bases; junction bases not matched to a gene: 9. The CDR3 is made up of 17 amino acids. The germline V gene encodes CDR1 MNHEY and CDR2 SMNVEV (reference sequence). CDR3 in amino acids: CASSSRTRNRSYNEQFF. The CDR3 nucleotides are TGTGCCAGCAGTTCCCGGACTAGGAACCGCTCCTACAATGAGCAGTTCTTC.

The chain recombines TRBV6-8 with TRBJ1-1; D uncertain. Between the trimmed V and J ends, which lost 4 bases and 4 bases, there was a span of 10 bases. The CDR3 runs 13 residues. Germline loops: CDR1 MNHGY, CDR2 SAAAGT. The CDR3 protein is CASSWAGGTEAFF. CDR3 sequence (DNA): TGTGCCAGCAGTTGGGCGGGAGGCACTGAAGCTTTCTTT.

The chain joins TRBV11-1 to TRBJ2-7; D gene uncertain. Germline loops: CDR1 SGHAT, CDR2 FQDESV (reference sequence). Deletions cut 2 bases from V and 4 bases from J, with 9 bases between. CDR3 size: 13 residues. The CDR3: CASSLLESYEQYF. The DNA for the CDR3 is TGTGCCAGCAGCTTATTAGAATCGTACGAGCAGTACTTC.

This chain connects TRBV10-3 to TRBJ1-2; D call uncertain. CDR1 is ENHRY, CDR2 SYGVKD, per germline. V gave up 2 bases and J gave up 2 bases, with 6 bases separating them. CDR3 length: 13 amino acids. The CDR3 nucleotides are TGTGCCATCAGTGAGATGGGGAACTATGGCTACACCTTC. Amino acid sequence: CAISEMGNYGYTF.

This clonotype was counted between two and nine times. The chain carries TRBV9 and TRBJ2-1, with 9 bases matching TRBD2. There are 16 residues in the CDR3. The V segment lost 0 bases and the J segment 5 bases; nucleotides outside the gene matches: 6. In germline, CDR1 is SGDLS, CDR2 YYNGEE. The CDR3 loop is CASSVALASGDNEQFF. DNA of the CDR3: TGTGCCAGCAGCGTAGCCCTCGCTAGCGGGGACAATGAGCAGTTCTTC. Using reference TRBV9 and TRBJ2-1 for the parts outside the CDR3, the full variable domain is DSGVTQTPKHLITATGQRVTLRCSPRSGDLSVYWYQQSLDQGLQFLIQYYNGEERAKGNILERFSAQQFPDLHSELNLSSLELGDSALYFCASSVALASGDNEQFFGPGTRLTVL.

The sample holds one count of this clonotype. The chain links TRBV28 to TRBJ2-5; 9 bases map to TRBD1. V was clipped by 2 bases and J by 4 bases; unmatched bases: 2. Per the germline V gene, CDR1 is MDHEN and CDR2 is SYDVKM. The CDR3 loop spans 14 amino acids. In nucleotides, the CDR3 is TGTGCCAGCAGTTTAACAGGGGGCTTAGAGACCCAGTACTTC. Translating it yields CASSLTGGLETQYF.

V is TRBV6-6 and J is TRBJ1-6; D gene ambiguous. This CDR3 spans 15 amino acids. Looked up from germline, CDR1 is MNHNY and CDR2 is SVGAGI (reference sequence). Trimming removed 4 bases from V and 7 bases from J, with 14 bases in between. CDR3 sequence (DNA): TGTGCCAGCAGTTTCAGTAGTACAGACAATTCACCCCTCCACTTT. Encoded protein: CASSFSSTDNSPLHF.

This clonotype has just a few counts. The V call is TRBV24-1, the J call TRBJ2-5; D gene uncertain. Germline V lookup: CDR1 KGHDR, CDR2 SFDVKD. This CDR3 comprises 14 residues. Trimming shortened V by 4 bases and J by 5 bases, and 13 bases separated the two germline ends. DNA for the CDR3: TGTGCCACCAGTGACTTGAGGTTTGGGGAGACCCAGTACTTC. This sequence encodes CATSDLRFGETQYF.

The chain recombines TRBV29-1 with TRBJ2-6; TRBD1 agrees at 9 bases. The J segment lost 0 bases and the V segment lost 4 bases, leaving 7 bases of the junction unmatched. Germline CDR1 SQVTM, CDR2 ANQGSEA. CDR3 size: 17 residues. CDR3 DNA: TGCAGCGTTGTTACCGGGACAGGGAGCTCTGGGGCCAACGTCCTGACTTTC. Its translation is CSVVTGTGSSGANVLTF.

This clonotype occurred a few times. The genes are TRBV29-1 and TRBJ2-1; D is ambiguous. The CDR3 covers 10 residues. Germline CDR1 and CDR2: SQVTM and ANQGSEA. Trimming pared 2 bases from V and 9 bases from J, leaving 5 bases between. CDR3 coding DNA: TGCAGCGTTGAATACCGTGAGCAGTTCTTC. Translated, it gives CSVEYREQFF.

The rearrangement links TRBV29-1 to TRBJ2-1, with TRBD1 matching 9 bases. Germline V gene data show CDR1 as SQVTM and CDR2 as ANQGSEA. The CDR3 covers 13 residues. The J segment lost 3 bases and the V segment lost 8 bases, leaving 5 bases of the junction unmatched. The CDR3 sequence is CSTRQGDYNEQFF. DNA of the CDR3: TGCAGCACAAGACAGGGGGACTACAATGAGCAGTTCTTC.

This clonotype showed up just a few times. The chain recombines TRBV9 with TRBJ2-3; 9 bases map to TRBD2. Germline CDR1 reads SGDLS; CDR2 reads YYNGEE. The CDR3 totals 15 residues. Germline trimming cut 0 bases from V and 2 bases from J; bases unmatched to any gene: 1. CDR3 sequence reads: CASSVGGGATDTQYF. As DNA, the CDR3 is TGTGCCAGCAGCGTAGGCGGGGGGGCCACAGATACGCAGTATTTT.

CDR3 protein: CASSKVGGAGNEQFF. The CDR3 DNA follows: TGTGCCAGCAGCAAAGTAGGGGGGGCCGGTAATGAGCAGTTCTTC. This chain links TRBV21-1 with TRBJ2-1; the table's TRBD1 call for D was not verified on the DNA. TRBV21-1 is reported as a pseudogene. The CDR3 is 15 residues long.

V usage is TRBV6-5 and J usage is TRBJ2-5, with D tentatively TRBD2 (5 bases). The CDR3 extends over 14 amino acids. Germline V gene sequence: CDR1 MNHEY, CDR2 SVGAGI. V was shortened by 5 bases and J by 1 base, with 11 bases between the two germline ends. CDR3 residues: CASSDLGSQETQYF. The CDR3 DNA follows: TGTGCCAGCAGTGACTTGGGGAGCCAAGAGACCCAGTACTTC.

The rearrangement joins TRBV5-6 to TRBJ1-1; D remains unclear. Germline assignment: CDR1 SGHDT and CDR2 YYEEEE. This CDR3 region has 14 residues. Trimming cost V 4 bases and J 4 bases, with 14 bases left between them. CDR3 residues: CASSLTPGGTEAFF. The CDR3 DNA is TGTGCCAGCAGCCTTACCCCCGGTGGCACTGAAGCTTTCTTT. The whole variable domain, filled in from reference TRBV5-6 and TRBJ1-1, reads DAGVTQSPTHLIKTRGQQVTLRCSPKSGHDTVSWYQQALGQGPQFIFQYYEEEERQRGNFPDRFSGHQFPNYSSELNVNALLLGDSALYLCASSLTPGGTEAFFGQGTRLTVV.